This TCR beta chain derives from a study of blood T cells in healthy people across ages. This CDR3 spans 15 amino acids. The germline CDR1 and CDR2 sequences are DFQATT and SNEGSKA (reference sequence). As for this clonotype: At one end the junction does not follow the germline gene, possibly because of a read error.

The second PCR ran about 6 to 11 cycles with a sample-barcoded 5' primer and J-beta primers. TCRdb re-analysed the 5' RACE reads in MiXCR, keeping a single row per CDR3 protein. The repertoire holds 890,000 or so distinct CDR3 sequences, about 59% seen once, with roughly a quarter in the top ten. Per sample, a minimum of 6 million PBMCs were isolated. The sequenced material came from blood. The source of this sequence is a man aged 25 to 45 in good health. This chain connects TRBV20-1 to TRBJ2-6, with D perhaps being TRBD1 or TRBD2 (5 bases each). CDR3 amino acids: CSAVGGRAGANALTF. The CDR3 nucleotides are TGCAGTGCCGTAGGAGGTAGGGCTGGGGCCAACGCCCTGACTTTC.